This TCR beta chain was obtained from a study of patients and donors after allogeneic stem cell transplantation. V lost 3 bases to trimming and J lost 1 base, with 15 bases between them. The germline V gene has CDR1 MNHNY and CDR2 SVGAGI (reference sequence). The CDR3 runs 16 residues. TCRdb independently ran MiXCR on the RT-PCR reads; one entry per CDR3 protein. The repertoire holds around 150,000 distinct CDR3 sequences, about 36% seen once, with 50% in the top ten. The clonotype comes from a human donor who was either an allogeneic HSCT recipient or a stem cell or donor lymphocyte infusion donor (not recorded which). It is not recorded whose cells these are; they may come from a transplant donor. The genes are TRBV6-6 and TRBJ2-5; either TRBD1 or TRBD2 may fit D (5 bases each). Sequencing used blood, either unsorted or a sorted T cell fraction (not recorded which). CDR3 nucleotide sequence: TGTGCCAGCAGTTATGAGGGGCCTGCCGCCCAAGAGACCCAGTACTTC. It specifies CASSYEGPAAQETQYF.